Described below is a single T cell receptor beta chain sequence and its context. Its antigen is unidentified. The sample belongs to a study of cytomegalovirus exposure and HLA in healthy donors. The PCR contained 60 Vbeta and 13 Jbeta primers. Clones were read by immunoSEQ multiplex PCR, and TCRdb kept only the in-frame ones, dropping some. The repertoire holds about 85,000 clones, with 80% as singletons. Findings and limits, study-wide: The sole available immune exposure information was CMV serostatus. Researchers reported in a later analysis that a missense DCLRE1C variant was tied to TCR beta V- and J-gene trimming. Some TCR beta chains (roughly 160 of them) were listed as cytomegalovirus-associated.

CDR1 is SNHLY and CDR2 is FYNNEI in the germline V gene. J gave up 3 bases and V 6 bases, and 14 bases lay outside the gene matches. CDR3 length: 17 amino acids. The rearrangement uses TRBV2 and TRBJ1-1; 9 bases are a match to TRBD1. The sample consisted of PBMCs. The TCR sequence derives from a woman in her 50s in good health and CMV-seropositive. The CDR3 is CASSPSRDRVSDTEAFF. The CDR3 nucleotides read TGTGCCAGCAGCCCGTCCCGGGACAGGGTTTCGGACACTGAAGCTTTCTTT.